This T cell receptor beta chain was recovered during a study of blood T cells in healthy people across ages. The CDR3 consists of 16 residues. The V gene's germline CDR1 is SGHVS and CDR2 FQNEAQ. The V end was cut by 1 base, the J end by 5 bases, with 17 bases between. Primed by a sample-barcoded 5' primer and a J-beta primer mix, a second PCR proceeded for roughly 7 to 11 cycles. Each cDNA molecule, via a template-switch adaptor with 12 random nucleotides, was tagged. At least 2.5 million CDR3-containing paired-end reads were obtained per sample. TCRdb recomputed calls from the 5' RACE reads with MiXCR, one row per CDR3 protein. The sample yields some 1.8 million distinct CDR3 sequences, about 39% seen once.

The sequence came from a human donor in good health. This chain uses TRBV7-8 with TRBJ1-2; TRBD1 might be the D (5 bases). The material sequenced was blood. The CDR3: CASSLGDPFTTYGYTF. In DNA form, the CDR3 reads TGTGCCAGCAGCTTAGGGGACCCATTTACCACATATGGCTACACCTTC.